This TCR beta chain was identified in a study of control samples from healthy donors and cancer patients. Method: immunoSEQ multiplex PCR; TCRdb's copy keeps in-frame clones and lacks some. The table shows roughly 99,000 clones, with almost 85% occurring only once. Sequenced material: blood. The clonotype comes from a man aged 60 to 69 in good health.

Here the CDR3 reads CSVERGSYEQYF. In DNA, the CDR3 is TGCAGCGTTGAAAGGGGTTCCTACGAGCAGTACTTC. The chain uses TRBV29-1 and TRBJ2-7, with D possibly TRBD1 on 5 matching bases. V lost 2 bases and J lost 1, with 6 bases in between. Germline CDR1 is SQVTM and CDR2 is ANQGSEA. The CDR3 consists of 12 residues.